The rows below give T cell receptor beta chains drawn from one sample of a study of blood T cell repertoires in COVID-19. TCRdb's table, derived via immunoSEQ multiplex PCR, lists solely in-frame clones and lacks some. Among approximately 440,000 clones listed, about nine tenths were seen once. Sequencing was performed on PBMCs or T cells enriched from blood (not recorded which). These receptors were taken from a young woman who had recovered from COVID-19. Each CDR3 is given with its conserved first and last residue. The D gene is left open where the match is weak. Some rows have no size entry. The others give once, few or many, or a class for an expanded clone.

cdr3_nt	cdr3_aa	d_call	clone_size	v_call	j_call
TGCAGCGTCTCTCCGGGACAAAGCTATGGCTACACCTTC	CSVSPGQSYGYTF	NA	NA	TRBV29-1	TRBJ1-2
TGTGCCAGCAGCTTGGAAGGGGTAGGCACTGAAGCTTTCTTT	CASSLEGVGTEAFF	NA	NA	TRBV5-6	TRBJ1-1
TGTGCCAGTAGTATACCATGGGACAAGAACACTGAAGCTTTCTTT	CASSIPWDKNTEAFF	NA	NA	TRBV19	TRBJ1-1
TGTGCCAGCAGTGAAGGACAGGCGATGAACACTGAAGCTTTCTTT	CASSEGQAMNTEAFF	NA	NA	TRBV6-1	TRBJ1-1
TGCGCCAGCAGCCCCTACGAGAACACTGAAGCTTTCTTT	CASSPYENTEAFF	NA	NA	TRBV4-1	TRBJ1-1
TGTGCCAGCAGCCCATCGGGACAGCTTAATGAAAAACTGTTTTTT	CASSPSGQLNEKLFF	TRBD1	once	TRBV11-2	TRBJ1-4
TGTGCCAGCGGGAGGACACTCACAGATACGCAGTATTTT	CASGRTLTDTQYF	NA	NA	TRBV2	TRBJ2-3
TGTGCCTGGAGTCCTACAGGGAACACTGAAGCTTTCTTT	CAWSPTGNTEAFF	NA	NA	TRBV30	TRBJ1-1
TGTGCCATCAGTCGGGGGGGCGAGGATACGCAGTATTTT	CAISRGGEDTQYF	TRBD2	NA	TRBV10-3	TRBJ2-3
TGTGCCAGCAGTCAATCCGGGACAACCTATGGCTACACCTTC	CASSQSGTTYGYTF	NA	NA	TRBV6-5	TRBJ1-2
TGTGCCAGCAGCCCCCCTATCGGGGATGAGCAGTTCTTC	CASSPPIGDEQFF	NA	NA	TRBV7-2	TRBJ2-1
TGTGCCAGCAGCTCCCAACGAGGGATGAACACTGAAGCTTTCTTT	CASSSQRGMNTEAFF	NA	NA	TRBV7-8	TRBJ1-1
TGTGCCAGCAGCCTCTACTCCGGGACAGGGGCTTCTAACTATGGCTACACCTTC	CASSLYSGTGASNYGYTF	NA	NA	TRBV21-1	TRBJ1-2
TGTGCCAGCAGTCCAACAGGGGGATCGGGGGAAAAACTGTTTTTT	CASSPTGGSGEKLFF	TRBD1	NA	TRBV7-9	TRBJ1-4
TGTGCCAGTAGTAACGGGGACAGGACCCTCGCTGGAAACACCATATATTTT	CASSNGDRTLAGNTIYF	TRBD1	NA	TRBV19	TRBJ1-3
TGTGCCAGCAGTTGGGCCGCCAGTGAAAAACTGTTTTTT	CASSWAASEKLFF	NA	NA	TRBV27	TRBJ1-4
TGTGCCACCAGCAGTTGTAACAGGGGGCGTTGTGAAAAACTGTTTTTT	CATSSCNRGRCEKLFF	TRBD1	NA	TRBV15	TRBJ1-4
TGCGCCAGCAGCCTGGGACAGTTTAATAACTATGGCTACACCTTC	CASSLGQFNNYGYTF	TRBD1	NA	TRBV5-1	TRBJ1-2
TGTGCCAGCAGCCCGGCAGGAGGGTCGGAGCAGTTCTTC	CASSPAGGSEQFF	NA	NA	TRBV27	TRBJ2-1
TGTGCCAGCAGCCAAGATCTTGGCGGTTACGCTGAAGCTTTCTTT	CASSQDLGGYAEAFF	NA	NA	TRBV3-1/TRBV3-2	TRBJ1-1
TGTGCCAGCAGCTCGGAGAGGGGGCCTGTTGGCTACACCTTC	CASSSERGPVGYTF	TRBD1	NA	TRBV7-9	TRBJ1-2
TGTGCCAGCAGCTTAGTGGGGAGTAATGGAAACACCATATATTTT	CASSLVGSNGNTIYF	NA	NA	TRBV7-2	TRBJ1-3